The 14 T cell receptor beta chains given below trace back to one sample, sequenced in a study of cytomegalovirus exposure and HLA in healthy donors. PCR was performed using 60 Vbeta and 13 Jbeta primers. Clones were sequenced by immunoSEQ multiplex PCR, and TCRdb holds only the in-frame ones, with some missing. This sample has around 67,000 clones, with approximately 67% found just once. The sequencing sample was made of PBMCs. The receptors originated from a woman in her thirties in good health and CMV-seronegative.

In DNA form, the CDR3 reads TGTGCCAGCAGCACCGCCTCAGGGGGCGACGCAGCCTCTGGAAACACCATATATTTT. It encodes CASSTASGGDAASGNTIYF. The rearrangement uses TRBV28 and TRBJ1-3; 8 positions match TRBD1. CDR1 is MDHEN and CDR2 is SYDVKM in the germline V gene. The CDR3 is 19 amino acids. V gave up 6 bases and J gave up 0 bases; unmatched junction bases: 16.

This clone has just a few counts. The chain employs TRBV2 and TRBJ2-7; D is undetermined. Trimming stripped 6 bases from V and 4 bases from J, with 7 bases between. CDR1 SNHLY and CDR2 FYNNEI come from the germline V gene. The CDR3 contains 11 residues. CDR3 region: CASSDFYEQYF. CDR3 nucleotide sequence: TGTGCCAGCAGCGACTTTTACGAGCAGTACTTC.

The chain carries TRBV7-2 and TRBJ2-3; D ambiguous. The CDR3 has 15 amino acids. The V end lost 2 bases, the J end lost 1 base, and 10 bases lay between the germline ends. CDR1 and CDR2 (germline): SGHTA, FQGNSA. The CDR3 is CASSLTTRRTDTQYF. The CDR3 bases are TGTGCCAGCAGCTTAACAACCAGGCGCACAGATACGCAGTATTTT.

The chain joins TRBV4-1 to TRBJ2-1, with TRBD2 identical over 13 bases. Looked up from germline, CDR1 is MGHRA and CDR2 is YSYEKL. This CDR3 contains 17 residues. V trimming: 3 bases; J trimming: 2 bases; junction bases outside the gene matches: 4. The CDR3 nucleotides are TGCGCCAGCAGCCAGGGACTAGCGGGGACAACCTACAATGAGCAGTTCTTC. Its translation is CASSQGLAGTTYNEQFF.

The chain couples TRBV6-1 to TRBJ2-5, with TRBD1 matching over 9 bases. Germline values: CDR1 MNHNS, CDR2 SASEGT. The CDR3 runs to 13 residues. With 6 bases clipped from V and 5 bases from J, the junction kept 4 bases outside the gene matches. CDR3 in amino acids: CASRGTGSETQYF. DNA of the CDR3: TGTGCCAGCAGGGGGACAGGGTCCGAGACCCAGTACTTC.

The chain is built from TRBV5-1 and TRBJ1-1; no clear D gene. The CDR3 covers 14 residues. V was cut by 6 bases and J by 3 bases, with 15 bases left in between. The germline V gene encodes CDR1 SGHRS and CDR2 YFSETQ. CDR3 protein: CASTWGGSDTEAFF. Written as DNA, the CDR3 is TGCGCCAGCACCTGGGGAGGGTCGGACACTGAAGCTTTCTTT.

This CDR3 is CASSRGTGGYEQYF. CDR3 bases: TGTGCCAGCAGCCGAGGGACAGGGGGCTACGAGCAGTACTTC. The chain links TRBV7-2 to TRBJ2-7; 11 bases map to TRBD1. Unmatched junction bases numbered 3, after V lost 5 bases and J lost 3 bases. CDR3 size: 14 residues. In germline, CDR1 is SGHTA, CDR2 FQGNSA.

V usage is TRBV4-2 and J usage is TRBJ2-6; 7 nucleotides align to TRBD1. The V gene end was trimmed by 4 bases and the J gene end by 2 bases; junction bases not matched to a gene: 14. The CDR3 runs to 19 residues. The germline CDR1 and CDR2 sequences are LGHNA and YNFKEQ. The CDR3 here is CASSPPQTGNYPGANVLTF. The CDR3 DNA sequence: TGTGCCAGCAGCCCACCTCAGACAGGGAACTACCCTGGGGCCAACGTCCTGACTTTC.

The CDR3 DNA is TGTGCCAGCAGCTTAAGTTGGGGGACGGGACAGGGGGCTAACTATGGCTACACCTTC. It translates to CASSLSWGTGQGANYGYTF. The genes are TRBV7-2 and TRBJ1-2, with 11 bases matching TRBD1. The CDR3 runs to 19 residues. V was clipped by 2 bases and J by 0 bases; unmatched bases: 11. Per germline, CDR1 SGHTA and CDR2 FQGNSA.

The V gene is TRBV5-1, the J gene TRBJ1-4; D perhaps matches TRBD1 (6 bases). CDR3 size: 18 residues. V lost 0 bases, J lost 7 bases, and 22 bases lay in between. Germline assignment: CDR1 SGHRS and CDR2 YFSETQ. CDR3 loop: CASSLELGQGNWSEKLFF. In nucleotides, the CDR3 is TGCGCCAGCAGCTTGGAGTTGGGGCAGGGGAACTGGAGTGAAAAACTGTTTTTT.

V is TRBV16 and J is TRBJ1-2; D is possibly TRBD1 (5 bases). The V end lost 4 bases, the J end lost 5 bases, and 17 bases lay between the germline ends. Germline V CDR1 and CDR2: KGHSY, FQNENV. This CDR3 contains 15 residues. Here the CDR3 DNA reads TGTGCCAGCAGCCCGGGACTGCGGATTAGTTATGGCTACACCTTC. It specifies CASSPGLRISYGYTF.

This CDR3 is CASSVDRGGSYEQYF. DNA for the CDR3: TGTGCCAGTAGTGTGGACAGGGGGGGTTCATACGAGCAGTACTTC. This chain joins TRBV19 and TRBJ2-7; 10 bases fit TRBD1. From germline, CDR1 is LNHDA and CDR2 SQIVND (reference sequence). This CDR3 spans 15 amino acids. J gave up 4 bases and V 5 bases, and 8 bases lay outside the gene matches.

The genes are TRBV7-6 and TRBJ2-3, with D tentatively TRBD2 (5 bases). This CDR3 region has 16 residues. Germline-derived CDR1 and CDR2 are SGHVS and FNYEAQ. V lost 0 bases and J 2 bases, leaving 12 bases between the germline ends. The chain's CDR3 is CASSLATLAATDTQYF. CDR3 coding DNA: TGTGCCAGCAGCTTAGCGACTCTAGCAGCCACAGATACGCAGTATTTT.

The V call is TRBV5-1, the J call TRBJ2-1; possibly TRBD1 for D (6 bases). Trimming removed 2 bases at V and 5 bases at J, with 8 bases between. In germline, CDR1 is SGHRS, CDR2 YFSETQ. The CDR3 covers 13 residues. Here the CDR3 DNA reads TGCGCCAGCAGCTTCACAGGGAACAATGAGCAGTTCTTC. The encoded protein is CASSFTGNNEQFF.